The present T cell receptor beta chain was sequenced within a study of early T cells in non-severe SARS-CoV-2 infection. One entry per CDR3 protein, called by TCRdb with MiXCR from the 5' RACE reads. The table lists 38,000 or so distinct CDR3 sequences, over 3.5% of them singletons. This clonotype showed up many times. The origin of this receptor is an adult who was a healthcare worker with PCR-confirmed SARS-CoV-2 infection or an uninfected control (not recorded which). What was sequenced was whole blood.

CDR3 sequence: CSASENSDYGYTF. CDR3 DNA sequence: TGCAGTGCTAGCGAGAACAGCGACTATGGCTACACCTTC. The J gene is TRBJ1-2, the V gene TRBV20-1; no clear D gene. The germline V gene encodes CDR1 DFQATT and CDR2 SNEGSKA (reference sequence). V was pared by 3 bases and J by 3 bases, with 11 bases between. This CDR3 region has 13 residues.